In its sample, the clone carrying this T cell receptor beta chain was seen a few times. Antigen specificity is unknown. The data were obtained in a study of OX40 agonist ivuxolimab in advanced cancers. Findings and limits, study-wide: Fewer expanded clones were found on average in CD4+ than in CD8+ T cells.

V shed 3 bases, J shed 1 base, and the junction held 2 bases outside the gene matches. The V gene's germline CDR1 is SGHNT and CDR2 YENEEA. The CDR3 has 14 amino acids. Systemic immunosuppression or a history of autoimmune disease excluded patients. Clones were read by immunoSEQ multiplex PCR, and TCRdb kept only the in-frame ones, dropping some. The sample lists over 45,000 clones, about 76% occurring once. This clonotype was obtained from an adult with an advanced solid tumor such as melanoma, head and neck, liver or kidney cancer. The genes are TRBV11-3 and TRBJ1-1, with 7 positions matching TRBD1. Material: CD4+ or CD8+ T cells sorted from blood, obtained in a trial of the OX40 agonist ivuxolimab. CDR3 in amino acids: CASSLTGSNTEAFF. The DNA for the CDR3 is TGTGCCAGCAGCTTGACAGGGTCGAACACTGAAGCTTTCTTT.